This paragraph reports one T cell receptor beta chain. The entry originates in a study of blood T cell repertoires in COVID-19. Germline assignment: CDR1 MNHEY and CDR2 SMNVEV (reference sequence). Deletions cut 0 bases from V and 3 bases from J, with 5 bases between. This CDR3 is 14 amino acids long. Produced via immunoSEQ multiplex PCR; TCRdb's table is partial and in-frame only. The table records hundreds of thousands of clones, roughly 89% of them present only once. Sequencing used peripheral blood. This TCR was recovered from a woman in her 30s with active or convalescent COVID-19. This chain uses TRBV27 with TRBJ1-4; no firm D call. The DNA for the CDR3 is TGTGCCAGCAGTTTATCTAGAGCTAATGAAAAACTGTTTTTT. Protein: CASSLSRANEKLFF.